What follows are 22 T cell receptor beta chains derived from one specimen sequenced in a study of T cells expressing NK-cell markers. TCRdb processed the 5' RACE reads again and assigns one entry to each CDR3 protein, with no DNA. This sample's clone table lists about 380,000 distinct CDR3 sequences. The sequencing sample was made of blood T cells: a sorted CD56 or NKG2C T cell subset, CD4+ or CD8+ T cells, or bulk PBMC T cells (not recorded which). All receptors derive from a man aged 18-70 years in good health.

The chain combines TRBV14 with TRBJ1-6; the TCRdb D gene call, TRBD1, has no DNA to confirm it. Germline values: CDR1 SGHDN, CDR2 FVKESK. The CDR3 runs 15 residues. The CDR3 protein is CASSKTGPLNSPLHF.

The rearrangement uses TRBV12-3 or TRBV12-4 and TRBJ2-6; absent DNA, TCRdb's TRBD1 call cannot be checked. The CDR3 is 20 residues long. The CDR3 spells CASSREQGRVTFSGANVLTF.

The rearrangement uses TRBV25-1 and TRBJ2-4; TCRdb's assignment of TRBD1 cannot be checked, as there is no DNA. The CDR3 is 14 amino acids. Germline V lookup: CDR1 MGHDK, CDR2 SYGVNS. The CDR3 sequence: CASSEQGKEYIQYF.

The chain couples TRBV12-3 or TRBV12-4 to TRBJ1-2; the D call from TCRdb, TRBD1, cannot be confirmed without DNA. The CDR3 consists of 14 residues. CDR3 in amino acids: CASRRRGLGYGYTF.

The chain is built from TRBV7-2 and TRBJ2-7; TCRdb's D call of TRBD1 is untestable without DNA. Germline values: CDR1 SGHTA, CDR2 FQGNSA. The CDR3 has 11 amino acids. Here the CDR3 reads CASMGGYEQYF.

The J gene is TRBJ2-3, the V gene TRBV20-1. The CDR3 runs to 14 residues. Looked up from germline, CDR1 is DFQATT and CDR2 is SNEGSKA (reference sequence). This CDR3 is CSASKREGTDTQYF.

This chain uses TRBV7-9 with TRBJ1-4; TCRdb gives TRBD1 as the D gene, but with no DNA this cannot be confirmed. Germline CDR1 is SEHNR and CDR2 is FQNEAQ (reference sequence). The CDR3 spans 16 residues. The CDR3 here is CASSRGTGGGLEKLFF.

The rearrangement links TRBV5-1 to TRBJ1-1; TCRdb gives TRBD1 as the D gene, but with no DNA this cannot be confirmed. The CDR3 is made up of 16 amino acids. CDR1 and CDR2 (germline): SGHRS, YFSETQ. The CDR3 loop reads CASSFVAGGQNTEAFF.

The CDR3 region is CASTTGADNEQFF. V usage is TRBV5-1 and J usage is TRBJ2-1; TCRdb's assignment of TRBD2 cannot be checked, as there is no DNA. The germline CDR1 and CDR2 sequences are SGHRS and YFSETQ. This CDR3 is built from 13 residues.

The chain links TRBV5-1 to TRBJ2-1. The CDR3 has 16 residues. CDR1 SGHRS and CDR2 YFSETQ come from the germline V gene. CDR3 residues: CASSGVGGRYGHEQFF.

CDR3 residues: CSAREQGKGNQPQHF. V is TRBV20-1 and J is TRBJ1-5; no DNA is available, so the TRBD1 call from TCRdb remains unchecked. Germline assignment: CDR1 DFQATT and CDR2 SNEGSKA (reference sequence). This CDR3 has 15 amino acids.

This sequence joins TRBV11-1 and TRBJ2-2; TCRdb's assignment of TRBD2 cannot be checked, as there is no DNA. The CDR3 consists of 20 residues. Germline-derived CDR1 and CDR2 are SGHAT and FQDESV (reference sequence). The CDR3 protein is CASSYARRTSGGSNTGELFF.

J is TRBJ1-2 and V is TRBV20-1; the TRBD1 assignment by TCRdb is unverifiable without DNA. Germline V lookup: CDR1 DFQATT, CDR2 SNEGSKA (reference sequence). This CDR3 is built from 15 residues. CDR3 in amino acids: CSARDLHGTVYGYTF.

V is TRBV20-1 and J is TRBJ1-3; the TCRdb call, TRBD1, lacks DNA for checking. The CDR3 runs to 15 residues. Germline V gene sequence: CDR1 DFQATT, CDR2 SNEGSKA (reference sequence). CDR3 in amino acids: CSAATTVSSGNTIYF.

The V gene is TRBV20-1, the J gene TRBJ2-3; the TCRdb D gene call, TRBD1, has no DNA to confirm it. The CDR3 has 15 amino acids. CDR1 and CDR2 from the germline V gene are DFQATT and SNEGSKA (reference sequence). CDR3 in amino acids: CSASPGTGGEDTQYF.

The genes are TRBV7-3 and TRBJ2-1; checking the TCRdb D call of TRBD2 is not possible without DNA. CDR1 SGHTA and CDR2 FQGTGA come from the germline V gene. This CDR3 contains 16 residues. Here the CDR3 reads CASSSFKRGGNNEQFF.

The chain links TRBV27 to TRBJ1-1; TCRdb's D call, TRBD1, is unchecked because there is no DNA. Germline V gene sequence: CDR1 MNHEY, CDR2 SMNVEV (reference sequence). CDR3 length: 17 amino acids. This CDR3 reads CASRRGPVLTMNTEAFF.

CDR3 sequence: CASSLALTSGGGSTDTQYF. V is TRBV7-2 and J is TRBJ2-3; TCRdb's D call, TRBD2, is unchecked because there is no DNA. CDR3 size: 19 residues. From germline, CDR1 is SGHTA and CDR2 FQGNSA.

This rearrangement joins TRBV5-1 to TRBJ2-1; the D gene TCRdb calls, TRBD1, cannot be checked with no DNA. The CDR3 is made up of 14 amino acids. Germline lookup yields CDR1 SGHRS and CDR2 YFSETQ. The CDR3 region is CASRRFTSGAGQFF.

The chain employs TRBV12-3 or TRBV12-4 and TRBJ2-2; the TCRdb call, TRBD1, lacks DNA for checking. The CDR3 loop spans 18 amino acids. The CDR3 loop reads CASSFGLTGRKNTGELFF.

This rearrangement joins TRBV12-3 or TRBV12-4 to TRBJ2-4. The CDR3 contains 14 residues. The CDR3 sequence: CASSLRTAKNIQYF.

The CDR3: CASIESGATGELFF. The V gene is TRBV28, the J gene TRBJ2-2; as DNA is missing, the TRBD1 call by TCRdb cannot be tested. The CDR3 runs 14 residues. Germline V lookup: CDR1 MDHEN, CDR2 SYDVKM.